This TCR beta chain comes out of a study of post-analysis software for immune sequencing data. Study-level background: Recorded disease courses covered relapsing-remitting, secondary progressive and progressive-relapsing multiple sclerosis. Some patients had no subtype annotation.

Built from TCR beta cDNA, the libraries had unique molecular identifiers in them. Input of roughly 1 to 11 million T cells yielded 500,000 to 550,000 cDNA molecules. Each CDR3 protein gets one entry after TCRdb re-called the PCR reads with MiXCR. The data contain roughly 870,000 distinct CDR3 sequences, about 50% of them singletons. The length of the CDR3 is 16 residues. Trimming cost V 6 bases and J 3 bases; bases outside gene matches: 12. Findings of the study overall: Same-batch preparations were strongly co-clustered by F measure. Controls' normalized Chao1 diversity significantly exceeded that of multiple sclerosis patients. Four or five TRBV segments were significantly more frequent in patients than in controls. TRBV5-6, TRBV5-1 and TRBV20-1 were among these segments.

To note about this clonotype: The antigen remains undetermined.

The source is a girl aged 10 to 17 with multiple sclerosis. The chain links TRBV12-3 or TRBV12-4 to TRBJ2-7, with 9 bases matching TRBD2. Input material: blood. The CDR3 DNA reads TGTGCCAGCAGCACCTACGAGGGACTAGCTCACTACGAGCAGTACTTC. Translating it yields CASSTYEGLAHYEQYF.